This TCR beta chain was documented in a study of T-cell memory formation after mild COVID-19. Study as a whole: The TCR clusters were mostly specific to one donor. Notes on the study in general: Clones shrinking between day 15 and 85 showed a balanced CD4/CD8 split, and those that grew later tilted toward CD4+. Within pre-infection memory, some responding clones were found, suggesting cross-reactive memory joined.

As regards this clonotype: Antigen: not known.

Using constant-segment primers, 5'RACE produced TCR alpha and TCR beta cDNA libraries carrying sample barcodes and UMIs. From the 5' RACE reads, TCRdb called clonotypes with MiXCR, one entry per CDR3 protein. There are 470,000 or so distinct CDR3 sequences in the sample; around a quarter occur only once, and around 12% lies in the top ten. Sequencing was carried out using PBMCs or a T cell subset sorted from them (not recorded which). The receptor comes from an adult woman who had mild COVID-19 (a few samples of this study predate the infection). Cell type and time point are not known.

Written as DNA, the CDR3 is TGTGCCAGCAGCTCGGGACAGTTTAATGAAAAACTGTTTTTT. Translating gives CASSSGQFNEKLFF. The chain links TRBV7-9 to TRBJ1-4, with 7 bases identical to TRBD1. Germline values: CDR1 SEHNR, CDR2 FQNEAQ (reference sequence). The CDR3 runs 14 residues. Germline trimming cut 4 bases from V and 4 bases from J; bases unmatched to any gene: 3.